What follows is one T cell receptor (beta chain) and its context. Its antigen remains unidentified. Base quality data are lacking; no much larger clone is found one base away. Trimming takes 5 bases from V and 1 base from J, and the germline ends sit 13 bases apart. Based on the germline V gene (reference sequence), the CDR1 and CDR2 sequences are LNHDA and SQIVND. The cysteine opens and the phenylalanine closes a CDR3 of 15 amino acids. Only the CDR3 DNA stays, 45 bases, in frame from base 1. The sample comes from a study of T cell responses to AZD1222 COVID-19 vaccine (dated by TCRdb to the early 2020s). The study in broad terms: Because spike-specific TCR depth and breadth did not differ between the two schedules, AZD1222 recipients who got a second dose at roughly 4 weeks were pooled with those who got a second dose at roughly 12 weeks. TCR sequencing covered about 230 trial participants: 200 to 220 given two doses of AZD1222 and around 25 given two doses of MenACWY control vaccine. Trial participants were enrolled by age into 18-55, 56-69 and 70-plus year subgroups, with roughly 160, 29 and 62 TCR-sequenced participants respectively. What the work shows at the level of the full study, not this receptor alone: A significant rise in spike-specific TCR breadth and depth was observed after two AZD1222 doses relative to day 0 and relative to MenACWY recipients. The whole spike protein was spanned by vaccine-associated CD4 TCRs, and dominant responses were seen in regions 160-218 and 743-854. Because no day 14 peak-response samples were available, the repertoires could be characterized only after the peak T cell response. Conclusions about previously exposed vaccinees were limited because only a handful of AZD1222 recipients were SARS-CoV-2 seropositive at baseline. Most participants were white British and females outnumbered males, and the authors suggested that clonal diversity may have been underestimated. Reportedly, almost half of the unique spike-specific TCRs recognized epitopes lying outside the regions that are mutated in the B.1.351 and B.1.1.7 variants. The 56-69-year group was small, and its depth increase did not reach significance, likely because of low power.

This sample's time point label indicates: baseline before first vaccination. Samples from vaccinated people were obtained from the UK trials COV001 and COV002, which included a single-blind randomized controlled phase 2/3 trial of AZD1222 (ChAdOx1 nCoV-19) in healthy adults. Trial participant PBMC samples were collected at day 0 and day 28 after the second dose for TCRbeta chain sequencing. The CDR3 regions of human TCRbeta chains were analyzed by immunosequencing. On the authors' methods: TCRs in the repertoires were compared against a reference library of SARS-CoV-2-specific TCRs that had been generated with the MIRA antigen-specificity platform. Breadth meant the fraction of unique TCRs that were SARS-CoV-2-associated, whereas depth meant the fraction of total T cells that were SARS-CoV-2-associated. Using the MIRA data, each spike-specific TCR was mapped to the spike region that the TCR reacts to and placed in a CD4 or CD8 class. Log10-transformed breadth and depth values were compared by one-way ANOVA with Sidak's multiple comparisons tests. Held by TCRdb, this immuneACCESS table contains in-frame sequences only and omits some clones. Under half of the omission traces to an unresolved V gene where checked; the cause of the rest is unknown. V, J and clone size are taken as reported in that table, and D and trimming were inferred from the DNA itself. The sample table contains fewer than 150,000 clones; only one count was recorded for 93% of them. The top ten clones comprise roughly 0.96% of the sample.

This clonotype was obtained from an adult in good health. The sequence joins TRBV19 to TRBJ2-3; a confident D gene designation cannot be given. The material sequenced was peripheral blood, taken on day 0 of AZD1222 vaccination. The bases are TGTGCCAGTAGTCCCTCACGCACCGGCACAGATACGCAGTATTTT. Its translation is CASSPSRTGTDTQYF.